The rows below give T cell receptor beta chains drawn from one sample of a study of blood T cell repertoires in COVID-19. Data came from immunoSEQ multiplex PCR; TCRdb stores just in-frame clones and leaves some out. The sample contains 60,000 to 80,000 clones, approximately 81% of which appear only once. The sample comprised peripheral blood. These receptors were collected from a man aged 45-65 years with active COVID-19. The CDR3 runs from the conserved cysteine through the conserved F or W. The order of the fields is V gene, D gene, J gene, clone size, CDR3 protein, CDR3 DNA. A D gene is named only where the DNA matches it firmly. Clone size is stated in some rows and not others, as once, few, many or a class when expanded.

TRBV18,TRBD2,TRBJ2-5,-,CASSPPGLARGTQYF,TGTGCCAGCTCACCTCCTGGACTAGCGAGGGGGACCCAGTACTTC
TRBV19,TRBD1,TRBJ1-6,-,CASSAGTALSVSPLHF,TGTGCCAGTAGTGCCGGGACAGCCCTATCGGTTTCACCCCTCCACTTT
TRBV19,TRBD1,TRBJ2-1,few,CASGTGSINEQFF,TGTGCCAGTGGGACAGGGAGTATCAATGAGCAGTTCTTC
TRBV5-4,TRBD1,TRBJ1-6,-,CASSSGQGRSPLHF,TGTGCCAGCAGCTCTGGACAGGGGCGGTCACCCCTCCACTTT
TRBV6-5,TRBD2,TRBJ2-3,-,CASSYSSAGAYTQYF,TGTGCCAGCAGTTACTCCTCAGCGGGGGCATATACGCAGTATTTT
TRBV9,-,TRBJ1-1,few,CASSPRGPYTEAFF,TGTGCCAGCAGCCCCCGTGGCCCTTACACTGAAGCTTTCTTT
TRBV2,-,TRBJ2-3,-,CASRAGGPGTHTDTQYF,TGTGCCAGCAGGGCTGGGGGCCCCGGTACCCACACAGATACGCAGTATTTT
TRBV13,TRBD2,TRBJ2-1,-,CASVETSGAYNEQFF,TGTGCCAGCGTGGAGACTAGCGGGGCCTACAATGAGCAGTTCTTC
TRBV7-2,-,TRBJ2-7,-,CASPRVAVRYAQYF,TGTGCCAGCCCCCGGGTAGCGGTGAGATACGCGCAGTACTTC
TRBV29-1,-,TRBJ1-2,-,CSVAPWAGEYGYTF,TGCAGCGTTGCCCCCTGGGCAGGGGAATATGGCTACACCTTC
TRBV3-1/TRBV3-2,-,TRBJ1-1,few,CASSQGGGTEAFF,TGTGCCAGCAGCCAAGGCGGCGGCACTGAAGCTTTCTTT
TRBV6-5,-,TRBJ1-1,-,CASSSSGKAFF,TGTGCCAGCAGTTCATCAGGGAAAGCTTTCTTT
TRBV6-6,-,TRBJ1-1,-,CASSYAQTVGVEAFF,TGTGCCAGCAGCTACGCCCAGACAGTAGGGGTTGAAGCTTTCTTT
TRBV6-5,-,TRBJ1-6,few,CASSPGESTSPLHF,TGTGCCAGCAGTCCAGGGGAGTCAACTTCACCCCTCCACTTT
TRBV2,TRBD1,TRBJ1-2,-,CASSGSQGAGGYTF,TGTGCCAGCAGCGGCTCTCAGGGGGCGGGTGGCTACACCTTC
TRBV5-1,-,TRBJ2-1,-,CASSAGQLEQFF,TGCGCCAGCAGCGCGGGACAGCTTGAGCAGTTCTTC
TRBV19,-,TRBJ1-4,once,CASEKNEKLFF,TGTGCCAGCGAGAAAAATGAAAAACTGTTTTTT
TRBV12-3/TRBV12-4,-,TRBJ2-3,-,CASCIGAPDTQYF,TGTGCCAGTTGCATAGGGGCCCCAGATACGCAGTATTTT
TRBV2,-,TRBJ2-7,-,CASSETTLEDF,TGTGCCAGCAGCGAAACCACGTTAGAGGACTTC
TRBV18,-,TRBJ1-1,-,CASSPPQNTEAFF,TGTGCCAGCTCACCACCACAGAACACTGAAGCTTTCTTT
TRBV11-2,-,TRBJ2-5,-,CASSLAPQGRVETQYF,TGTGCCAGCAGCTTAGCTCCCCAAGGGCGGGTAGAGACCCAGTACTTC
TRBV6-6,TRBD1,TRBJ2-3,once,CASSPLVRDSPFDTQYF,TGTGCCAGCAGTCCCCTAGTCCGGGACAGCCCCTTTGATACGCAGTATTTT
TRBV7-2,-,TRBJ2-7,-,CASSLPVMDEQYF,TGTGCCAGCAGCCTACCCGTTATGGACGAGCAGTACTTC
TRBV14,-,TRBJ1-1,-,CASSPQVGTEAFF,TGTGCCAGCAGCCCACAGGTCGGGACTGAAGCTTTCTTT
TRBV7-9,-,TRBJ2-1,-,CAGSPASYGLYLYNEQFF,TGTGCCGGCTCCCCGGCCAGTTACGGACTTTACCTTTACAATGAGCAGTTCTTC
TRBV7-7,TRBD1,TRBJ2-7,-,CASSMGTEYEQYF,TGTGCTAGCAGCATGGGGACAGAATACGAGCAGTACTTC
TRBV12-3/TRBV12-4,-,TRBJ2-7,-,CASSLGTQGEQYF,TGTGCCAGCAGTTTGGGGACTCAAGGGGAGCAGTACTTC
TRBV6-4,TRBD1,TRBJ2-1,few,CASSASGQGIGEQFF,TGTGCCAGCAGTGCATCGGGACAGGGAATAGGCGAGCAGTTCTTC
TRBV2,TRBD1,TRBJ2-4,-,CASSDRGLAKNIQYF,TGTGCCAGCAGTGACAGGGGGCTAGCCAAAAACATTCAGTACTTC
TRBV4-1,TRBD1,TRBJ2-6,-,CASSQEGTGVYGANVLTF,TGCGCCAGCAGCCAAGAGGGGACAGGGGTTTATGGGGCCAACGTCCTGACTTTC
TRBV4-2,TRBD2,TRBJ2-1,-,CASSPRREGYNEQFF,TGTGCCAGCAGCCCACGCAGGGAGGGCTACAATGAGCAGTTCTTC
TRBV5-1,TRBD2,TRBJ2-1,-,CASSLGTSGSDEQFF,TGCGCCAGCAGCTTGGGCACTAGCGGGAGCGATGAGCAGTTCTTC